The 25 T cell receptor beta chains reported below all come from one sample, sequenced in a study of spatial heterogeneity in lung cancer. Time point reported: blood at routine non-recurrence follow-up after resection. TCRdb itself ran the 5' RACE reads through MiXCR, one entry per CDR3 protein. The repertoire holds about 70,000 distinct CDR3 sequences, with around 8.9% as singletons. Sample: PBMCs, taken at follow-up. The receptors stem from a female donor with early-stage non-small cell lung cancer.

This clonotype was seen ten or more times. This CDR3 is CSVGSSTEAFF. The CDR3 DNA reads TGCAGCGTTGGTTCCAGCACTGAAGCTTTCTTT. The gene calls are TRBV29-1 and TRBJ1-1; D gene unclear. The V gene's germline CDR1 is SQVTM and CDR2 ANQGSEA. The CDR3 is 11 residues long. The V and J ends lost 4 bases and 4 bases respectively, with 7 bases between them.

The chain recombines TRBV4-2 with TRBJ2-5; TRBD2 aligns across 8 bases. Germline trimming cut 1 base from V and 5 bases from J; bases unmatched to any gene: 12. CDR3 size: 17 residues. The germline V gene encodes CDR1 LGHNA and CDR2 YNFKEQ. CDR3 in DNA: TGTGCCAGCAGCCAAGGACGGGAGGGCCTCTGGGGGGAGACCCAGTACTTC. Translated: CASSQGREGLWGETQYF.

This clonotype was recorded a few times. The DNA of the CDR3 is TGCGCCAGCAGCACAGGATGGGGATTTTCACCCCTCCACTTT. It specifies CASSTGWGFSPLHF. The chain has TRBV5-1 and TRBJ1-6; perhaps TRBD1 as D (5 bases). Germline CDR1 and CDR2: SGHRS and YFSETQ. The CDR3 is 14 residues long. Trimming shortened V by 4 bases and J by 9 bases, and 14 bases separated the two germline ends. The whole variable domain, filled in from reference TRBV5-1 and TRBJ1-6, reads KAGVTQTPRYLIKTRGQQVTLSCSPISGHRSVSWYQQTPGQGLQFLFEYFSETQRNKGNFPGRFSGRQFSNSRSEMNVSTLELGDSALYLCASSTGWGFSPLHFGNGTRLTVT.

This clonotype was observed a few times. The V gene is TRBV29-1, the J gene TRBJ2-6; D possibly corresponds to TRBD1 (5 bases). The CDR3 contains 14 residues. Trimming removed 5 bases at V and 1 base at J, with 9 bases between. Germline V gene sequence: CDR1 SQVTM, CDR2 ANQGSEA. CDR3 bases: TGCAGCGTTTCACAGGATTCTGGGGCCAACGTCCTGACTTTC. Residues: CSVSQDSGANVLTF.

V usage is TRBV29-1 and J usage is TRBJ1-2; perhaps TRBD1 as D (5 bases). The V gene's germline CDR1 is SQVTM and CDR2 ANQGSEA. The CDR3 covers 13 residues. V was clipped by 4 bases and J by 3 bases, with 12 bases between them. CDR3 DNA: TGCAGCGTTGCGGCGGGGGGACACTATGGCTACACCTTC. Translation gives CSVAAGGHYGYTF.

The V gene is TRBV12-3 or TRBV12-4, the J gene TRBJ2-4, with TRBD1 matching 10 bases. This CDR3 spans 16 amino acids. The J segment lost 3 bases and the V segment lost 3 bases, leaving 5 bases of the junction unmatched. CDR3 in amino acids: CASSFLRDRGKNIQYF. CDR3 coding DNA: TGTGCCAGCAGTTTTCTCCGGGACAGGGGCAAAAACATTCAGTACTTC.

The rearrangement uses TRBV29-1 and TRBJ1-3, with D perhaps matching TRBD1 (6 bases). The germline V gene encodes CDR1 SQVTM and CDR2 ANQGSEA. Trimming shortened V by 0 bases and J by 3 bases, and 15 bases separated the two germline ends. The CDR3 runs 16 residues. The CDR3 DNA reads TGCAGCGTTGAAGATATAGGACAGAAGGGTGGAAACACCATATATTTT. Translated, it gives CSVEDIGQKGGNTIYF.

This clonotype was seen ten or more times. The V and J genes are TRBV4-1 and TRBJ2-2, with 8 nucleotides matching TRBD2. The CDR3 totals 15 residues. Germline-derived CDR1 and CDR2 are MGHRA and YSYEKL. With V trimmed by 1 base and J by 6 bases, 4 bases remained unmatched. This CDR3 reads CASSQAGGDPGELFF. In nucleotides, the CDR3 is TGCGCCAGCAGCCAAGCGGGAGGGGATCCCGGGGAGCTGTTTTTT.

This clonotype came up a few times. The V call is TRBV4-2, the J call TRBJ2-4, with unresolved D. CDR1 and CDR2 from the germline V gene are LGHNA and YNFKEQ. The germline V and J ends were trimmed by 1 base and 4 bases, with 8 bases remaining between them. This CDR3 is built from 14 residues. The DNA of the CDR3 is TGTGCCAGCAGCCAAGGAGGCCGAAAAAACATTCAGTACTTC. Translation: CASSQGGRKNIQYF.

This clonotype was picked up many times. The CDR3 here is CASSTQGFGGANVLTF. The CDR3, as DNA: TGCGCCAGCAGCACCCAAGGGTTTGGCGGGGCCAACGTCCTGACTTTC. The V gene is TRBV5-1, the J gene TRBJ2-6; D not certain. Trimming removed 4 bases from V and 4 bases from J, with 15 bases in between. This CDR3 contains 16 residues. In germline, CDR1 is SGHRS, CDR2 YFSETQ.

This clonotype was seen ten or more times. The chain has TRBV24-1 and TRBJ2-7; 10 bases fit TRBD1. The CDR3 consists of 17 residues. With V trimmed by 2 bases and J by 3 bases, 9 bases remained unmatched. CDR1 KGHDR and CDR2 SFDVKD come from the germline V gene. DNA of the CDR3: TGTGCCACCAGTGATTCTATTACCGGGACAGGGGACTACGAGCAGTACTTC. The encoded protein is CATSDSITGTGDYEQYF.

CDR3 coding DNA: TGCAGTGCTGACGCTAGAGGGACGCAACAAGAGACCCAGTACTTC. This sequence encodes CSADARGTQQETQYF. The V gene is TRBV20-1, the J gene TRBJ2-5, with D possibly called TRBD1 or TRBD2 (5 bases each). Trimming took off 5 bases at V and 2 bases at J, with 18 bases between the two ends. From germline, CDR1 is DFQATT and CDR2 SNEGSKA (reference sequence). The length of the CDR3 is 15 residues.

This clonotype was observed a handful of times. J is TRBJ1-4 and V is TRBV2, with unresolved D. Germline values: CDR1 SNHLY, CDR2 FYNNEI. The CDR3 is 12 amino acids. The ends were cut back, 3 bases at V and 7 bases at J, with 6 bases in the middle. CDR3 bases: TGTGCCAGCAGTGAGTTGACTGAAAAACTGTTTTTT. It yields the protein CASSELTEKLFF.

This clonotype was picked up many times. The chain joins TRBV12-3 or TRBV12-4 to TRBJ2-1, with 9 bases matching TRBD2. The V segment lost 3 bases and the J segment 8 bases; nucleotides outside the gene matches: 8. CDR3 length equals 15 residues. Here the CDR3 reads CASSFLAGNWDEQFF. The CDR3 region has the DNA TGTGCCAGCAGTTTCCTAGCGGGAAATTGGGATGAGCAGTTCTTC.

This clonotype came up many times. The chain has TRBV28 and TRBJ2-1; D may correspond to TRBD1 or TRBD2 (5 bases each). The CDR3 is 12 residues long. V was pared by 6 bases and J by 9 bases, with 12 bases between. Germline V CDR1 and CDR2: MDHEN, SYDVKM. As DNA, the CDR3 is TGTGCCAGCAGCCAAGGGGAGCGTGAGCAGTTCTTC. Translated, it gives CASSQGEREQFF.

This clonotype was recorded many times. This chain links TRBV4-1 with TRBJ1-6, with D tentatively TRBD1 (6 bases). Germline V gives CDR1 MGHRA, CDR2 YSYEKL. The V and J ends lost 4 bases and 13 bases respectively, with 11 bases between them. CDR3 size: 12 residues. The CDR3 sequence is CASSPSQGPLHF. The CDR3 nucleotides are TGCGCCAGCAGCCCATCCCAGGGGCCCCTCCACTTT.

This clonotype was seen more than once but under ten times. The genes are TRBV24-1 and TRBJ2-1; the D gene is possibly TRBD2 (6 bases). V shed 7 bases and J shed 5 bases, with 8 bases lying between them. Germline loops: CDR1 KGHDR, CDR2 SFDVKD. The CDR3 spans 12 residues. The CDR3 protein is CATSWRDNEQFF. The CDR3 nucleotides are TGTGCCACCAGCTGGAGGGACAATGAGCAGTTCTTC.

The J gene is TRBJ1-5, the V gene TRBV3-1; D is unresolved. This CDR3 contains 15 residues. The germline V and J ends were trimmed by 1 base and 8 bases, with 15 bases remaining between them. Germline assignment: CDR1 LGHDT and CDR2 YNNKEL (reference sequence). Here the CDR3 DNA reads TGTGCCAGCAGCCAAGGAGTCAGCCAAATGGAGCCCCAGCATTTT. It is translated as CASSQGVSQMEPQHF.

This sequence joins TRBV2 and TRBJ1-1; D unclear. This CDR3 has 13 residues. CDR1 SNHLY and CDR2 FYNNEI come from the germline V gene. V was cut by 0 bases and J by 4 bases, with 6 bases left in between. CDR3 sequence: CASSEADGTEAFF. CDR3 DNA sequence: TGTGCCAGCAGTGAAGCGGACGGCACTGAAGCTTTCTTT.

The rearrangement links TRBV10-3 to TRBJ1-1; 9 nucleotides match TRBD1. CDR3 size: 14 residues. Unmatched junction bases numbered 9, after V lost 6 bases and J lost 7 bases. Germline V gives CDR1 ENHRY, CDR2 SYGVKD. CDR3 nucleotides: TGTGCCATCAGGGGACAGGGCTTAAAGAATGAAGCTTTCTTT. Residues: CAIRGQGLKNEAFF.

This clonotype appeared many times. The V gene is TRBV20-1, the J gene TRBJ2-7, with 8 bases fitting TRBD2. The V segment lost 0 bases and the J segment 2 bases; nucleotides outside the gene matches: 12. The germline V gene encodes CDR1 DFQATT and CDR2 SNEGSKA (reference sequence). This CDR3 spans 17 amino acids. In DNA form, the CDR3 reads TGCAGTGCTAGAGACCCAGGGACATTGGGACTAGCCTACGAGCAGTACTTC. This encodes CSARDPGTLGLAYEQYF.

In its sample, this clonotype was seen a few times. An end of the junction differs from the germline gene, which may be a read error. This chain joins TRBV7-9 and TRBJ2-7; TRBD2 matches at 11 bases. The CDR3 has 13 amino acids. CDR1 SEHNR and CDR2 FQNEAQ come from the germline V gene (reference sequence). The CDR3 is CSSGRAYKFEQYF. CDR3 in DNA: TGCAGTAGCGGGAGGGCCTATAAGTTCGAGCAGTACTTC.

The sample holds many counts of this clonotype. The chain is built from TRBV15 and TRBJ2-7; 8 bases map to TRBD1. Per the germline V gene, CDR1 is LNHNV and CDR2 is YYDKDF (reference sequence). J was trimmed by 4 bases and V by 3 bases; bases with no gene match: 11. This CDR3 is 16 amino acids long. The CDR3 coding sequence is TGTGCCACCAGCAGCCCCGGGACAGGATCAAATTACGAGCAGTACTTC. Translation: CATSSPGTGSNYEQYF.

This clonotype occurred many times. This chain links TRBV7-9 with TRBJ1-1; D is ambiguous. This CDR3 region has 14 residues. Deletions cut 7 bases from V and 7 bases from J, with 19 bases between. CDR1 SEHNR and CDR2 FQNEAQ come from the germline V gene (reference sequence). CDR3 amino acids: CASTGVGIQSEAFF. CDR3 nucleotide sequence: TGTGCCAGCACCGGGGTCGGGATACAAAGTGAAGCTTTCTTT.

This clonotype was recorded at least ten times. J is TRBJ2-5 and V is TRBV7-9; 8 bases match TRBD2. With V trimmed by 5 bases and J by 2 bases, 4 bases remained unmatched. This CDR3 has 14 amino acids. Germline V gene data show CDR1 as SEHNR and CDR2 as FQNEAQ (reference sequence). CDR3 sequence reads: CASSGSGGQETQYF. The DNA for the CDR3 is TGTGCCAGCAGCGGCAGCGGGGGACAAGAGACCCAGTACTTC.